The 31 T cell receptor beta chains reported below all come from one sample, sequenced in a study of shared clonotypes between healthy human individuals. Sequencing was performed with immunoSEQ multiplex PCR; in TCRdb, only in-frame clones are kept and a portion is missing. The sample holds around 620,000 clones; around 96% are singletons and the top ten take about 0.11%. CD45RO-negative cells were positively selected for CCR7, leaving out terminally differentiated effector memory CD45RA+ cells. Material for sequencing was naive CD8+ T cells sorted from blood. The receptors derive from a woman in her twenties or thirties in good health.

V gene TRBV19 combines with J gene TRBJ2-7, with 7 bases identical to TRBD2. V trimming: 0 bases; J trimming: 0 bases; junction bases outside the gene matches: 2. Germline V gene data show CDR1 as LNHDA and CDR2 as SQIVND (reference sequence). The CDR3 is 15 residues long. CDR3 coding DNA: TGTGCCAGTAGTATAGAGGCGGGAGTCTCCTACGAGCAGTACTTC. Its translation is CASSIEAGVSYEQYF.

V and J are TRBV30 and TRBJ1-2, with a weak D call TRBD1 (5 bases). The V gene lost 2 bases and the J gene lost 1 base, with 26 bases spanning the gap. The CDR3 consists of 19 residues. In germline, CDR1 is GTSNPN, CDR2 SVGIG (reference sequence). In DNA form, the CDR3 reads TGTGCCTGGAGTAGTCAATTCAGGGCCCAGACACCCTTTAACTATGGCTACACCTTC. It codes for CAWSSQFRAQTPFNYGYTF.

The chain combines TRBV5-1 with TRBJ2-1; the match to TRBD2 covers 9 bases. The CDR3 runs to 16 residues. With V trimmed by 2 bases and J by 3 bases, 6 bases remained unmatched. In germline, CDR1 is SGHRS, CDR2 YFSETQ. The CDR3 coding sequence is TGCGCCAGCAGCTTAGAAGGGACTAGCAGCTACAATGAGCAGTTCTTC. Translating it yields CASSLEGTSSYNEQFF.

The chain joins TRBV13 to TRBJ1-3; D gene uncertain. Germline V gene lookup returns CDR1 PRHDT and CDR2 FYEKMQ (reference sequence). This CDR3 is built from 16 residues. With 3 bases removed from V and 3 bases from J, the gap between germline ends came to 15 bases. CDR3 DNA sequence: TGTGCCAGCAGCTTCCCCTCGGAACTCAGTGGAAACACCATATATTTT. Its protein is CASSFPSELSGNTIYF.

There are a few counts of this clone. The rearrangement joins TRBV10-3 to TRBJ1-4, with a tentative D call TRBD1 (5 bases). The V gene lost 2 bases and the J gene lost 11 bases, with 9 bases spanning the gap. This CDR3 is 12 amino acids long. CDR1 ENHRY and CDR2 SYGVKD come from the germline V gene. In DNA form, the CDR3 reads TGTGCCATCAGTGAGGAGGGGCGGAAACTGTTTTTT. This encodes CAISEEGRKLFF.

CDR3 bases: TGCGCCAGCAGCCAGCAGGGAGGGTTCACCGGGGAGCTGTTTTTT. The encoded protein is CASSQQGGFTGELFF. This chain connects TRBV4-1 to TRBJ2-2, with TRBD2 identical over 7 bases. Per germline, CDR1 MGHRA and CDR2 YSYEKL. This CDR3 region has 15 residues. V trimming: 3 bases; J trimming: 4 bases; junction bases outside the gene matches: 5.

The chain links TRBV5-6 to TRBJ2-6; D is ambiguous. CDR1 and CDR2 (germline): SGHDT, YYEEEE. V was cut by 2 bases and J by 1 base, with 4 bases left in between. This CDR3 has 14 residues. This chain's CDR3 is CASSFGSGANVLTF. CDR3 nucleotides: TGTGCCAGCAGCTTTGGGTCTGGGGCCAACGTCCTGACTTTC. Together with reference TRBV5-6 and TRBJ2-6, the CDR3 gives the full variable domain: DAGVTQSPTHLIKTRGQQVTLRCSPKSGHDTVSWYQQALGQGPQFIFQYYEEEERQRGNFPDRFSGHQFPNYSSELNVNALLLGDSALYLCASSFGSGANVLTFGAGSRLTVL.

The rearrangement joins TRBV27 to TRBJ1-1; 7 nucleotides agree with TRBD1. After removal of 5 bases from V and 5 bases from J, the junction contained 8 bases not matched to a gene. The CDR3 loop spans 14 amino acids. Per germline, CDR1 MNHEY and CDR2 SMNVEV (reference sequence). The CDR3 nucleotides read TGTGCCAGCAGTGTAGGGGGCGCGCGGACTGAAGCTTTCTTT. Translated: CASSVGGARTEAFF.

The chain uses TRBV5-4 and TRBJ2-2, with a tentative D call TRBD1 (5 bases). CDR1 and CDR2 (germline): SGHNT, YYREEE (reference sequence). V lost 2 bases, J lost 6 bases, and 14 bases lay in between. The CDR3 length is 15 residues. The CDR3, as DNA: TGTGCCAGCAGCTTAAAAGGGGCCCCCCCCGGGGAGCTGTTTTTT. It specifies CASSLKGAPPGELFF. Full variable domain (remainder filled in from reference TRBV5-4 and TRBJ2-2): ETGVTQSPTHLIKTRGQQVTLRCSSQSGHNTVSWYQQALGQGPQFIFQYYREEENGRGNFPPRFSGLQFPNYSSELNVNALELDDSALYLCASSLKGAPPGELFFGEGSRLTVL.

This clone was recorded a few times. V is TRBV2 and J is TRBJ1-2, with D tentatively TRBD1 (6 bases). The V gene's germline CDR1 is SNHLY and CDR2 FYNNEI. The CDR3 has 13 amino acids. The V end lost 1 base, the J end lost 5 bases, and 8 bases lay between the germline ends. CDR3 in DNA: TGTGCCAGCAGTGAAGATGGGACATATGGCTACACCTTC. Amino acids: CASSEDGTYGYTF.

Remarks on this clone: Other DNA sequences of this sample code for an identical CDR3. The genes are TRBV29-1 and TRBJ2-1; possible D gene TRBD1, 5 bases. The germline V gene has CDR1 SQVTM and CDR2 ANQGSEA. The length of the CDR3 is 14 residues. Deletions cut 3 bases from V and 1 base from J, with 10 bases between. DNA of the CDR3: TGCAGCGTTGAGGGGCTAGAATCCTACAATGAGCAGTTCTTC. Amino acid sequence: CSVEGLESYNEQFF.

The chain recombines TRBV27 with TRBJ2-1, with D unclear. Trimming stripped 0 bases from V and 0 bases from J, with 18 bases between. There are 19 residues in the CDR3. Germline CDR1 MNHEY, CDR2 SMNVEV (reference sequence). CDR3 sequence reads: CASSLSSFRAFPSYNEQFF. As DNA, the CDR3 is TGTGCCAGCAGTTTATCTTCTTTTCGGGCCTTCCCCTCCTACAATGAGCAGTTCTTC.

The V gene is TRBV27, the J gene TRBJ1-1, with 7 nucleotides matching TRBD1. V lost 2 bases and J lost 3; bases outside the gene matches: 3. The CDR3 consists of 14 residues. Germline V CDR1 and CDR2: MNHEY, SMNVEV (reference sequence). DNA of the CDR3: TGTGCCAGCAGTTTAGACAGGGCGGACACTGAAGCTTTCTTT. It is translated as CASSLDRADTEAFF.

The chain has TRBV25-1 and TRBJ1-4; the D gene is possibly TRBD1 (5 bases). The V end lost 4 bases, the J end lost 6 bases, and 12 bases lay between the germline ends. There are 14 residues in the CDR3. Germline assignment: CDR1 MGHDK and CDR2 SYGVNS. The CDR3 region is CASSAGPGDEKLFF. The DNA of the CDR3 is TGTGCCAGCAGTGCGGGACCTGGAGATGAAAAACTGTTTTTT.

This clone was picked up one time. The chain is built from TRBV9 and TRBJ2-7; 12 bases are a match to TRBD2. Germline values: CDR1 SGDLS, CDR2 YYNGEE. The CDR3 length is 16 residues. Trimming took 4 bases from V and 3 from J; bases not matched to a gene: 8. The CDR3 DNA sequence: TGTGCCAGCAGCCCGAAGACTAGCGGGAGTATCTACGAGCAGTACTTC. This encodes CASSPKTSGSIYEQYF.

The rearrangement uses TRBV28 and TRBJ2-1; no clear D gene. Germline CDR1 MDHEN, CDR2 SYDVKM. V lost 2 bases to trimming and J lost 2 bases, with 10 bases between them. The CDR3 contains 15 residues. The CDR3 is CASSLISDPYNEQFF. The CDR3 DNA is TGTGCCAGCAGTTTAATCTCCGACCCCTACAATGAGCAGTTCTTC.

This sequence joins TRBV27 and TRBJ1-5; D perhaps matches TRBD1 (6 bases). CDR3 length equals 13 residues. With 11 bases removed from V and 2 bases from J, the gap between germline ends came to 13 bases. The germline gives CDR1 MNHEY, CDR2 SMNVEV (reference sequence). CDR3 coding DNA: TGTGCCTGCGGGGGGGCCCGCAATCAGCCCCAGCATTTT. Amino acid sequence: CACGGARNQPQHF.

V and J are TRBV29-1 and TRBJ1-2, with D unresolved. V was cut by 2 bases and J by 4 bases, with 8 bases left in between. CDR3 size: 12 residues. Germline loops: CDR1 SQVTM, CDR2 ANQGSEA. In nucleotides, the CDR3 is TGCAGCGTTGAAAGCCAGCTCTATGGCTACACCTTC. Encoded protein: CSVESQLYGYTF.

In this sample, this clone turned up once. The V and J genes are TRBV6-1 and TRBJ1-1, with a weak D call TRBD1 (5 bases). The V gene lost 2 bases and the J gene lost 0 bases, with 13 bases spanning the gap. This CDR3 region has 16 residues. From germline, CDR1 is MNHNS and CDR2 SASEGT. The chain's CDR3 is CASSEMAGPMNTEAFF. DNA of the CDR3: TGTGCCAGCAGTGAAATGGCAGGGCCCATGAACACTGAAGCTTTCTTT.

This sequence joins TRBV7-9 and TRBJ2-3; the D gene is possibly TRBD2 (5 bases). Trimming removed 4 bases from V and 6 bases from J, with 14 bases in between. The CDR3 sequence is 14 residues long. Germline-derived CDR1 and CDR2 are SEHNR and FQNEAQ (reference sequence). CDR3 DNA sequence: TGTGCCAGCAGCTCTAGCCACGACCGCGATACGCAGTATTTT. Translation gives CASSSSHDRDTQYF.

The J gene is TRBJ2-7, the V gene TRBV2, with a possible D match to TRBD1 (6 bases). V lost 6 bases and J lost 1, with 16 bases in between. Germline loops: CDR1 SNHLY, CDR2 FYNNEI. The CDR3 spans 15 residues. The CDR3 sequence: CASRTYRDKSYEQYF. The CDR3 DNA follows: TGTGCCAGCAGGACGTACCGGGACAAGTCCTACGAGCAGTACTTC.

The V and J genes are TRBV4-1 and TRBJ1-1; unclear D gene. Germline V gene lookup returns CDR1 MGHRA and CDR2 YSYEKL. With 0 bases removed from V and 6 bases from J, the gap between germline ends came to 11 bases. The CDR3 has 14 residues. CDR3: CASSQDGAAAEAFF. Written as DNA, the CDR3 is TGCGCCAGCAGCCAAGACGGAGCGGCAGCTGAAGCTTTCTTT.

As concerns this clone: The same CDR3 also results from other DNA sequences found in this sample. The chain employs TRBV5-1 and TRBJ1-1, with a tentative D call TRBD1 (5 bases). The germline CDR1 and CDR2 sequences are SGHRS and YFSETQ. This CDR3 is built from 14 residues. The V end was cut by 0 bases, the J end by 1 base, with 7 bases between. CDR3 residues: CASSLVGTNTEAFF. The CDR3 DNA reads as TGCGCCAGCAGCTTGGTTGGGACGAACACTGAAGCTTTCTTT.

This chain uses TRBV28 with TRBJ2-7; D is perhaps TRBD1 (7 bases). Germline lookup yields CDR1 MDHEN and CDR2 SYDVKM. Between the trimmed V and J ends, which lost 5 bases and 7 bases, there was a span of 24 bases. The CDR3 loop spans 16 amino acids. The CDR3 region is CASSGVRESQGVEQYF. The CDR3 coding sequence is TGTGCCAGCAGTGGGGTACGGGAGTCTCAGGGGGTTGAGCAGTACTTC.

This chain connects TRBV28 to TRBJ1-3, with a tentative D call TRBD1 (5 bases). The V end lost 6 bases, the J end lost 1 base, and 16 bases lay between the germline ends. Germline assignment: CDR1 MDHEN and CDR2 SYDVKM. The CDR3 consists of 16 residues. The CDR3 DNA reads as TGTGCCAGCAGCCACCCCGGGACCGCATCTGGAAACACCATATATTTT. It yields the protein CASSHPGTASGNTIYF.

The V call is TRBV27, the J call TRBJ2-7; 11 bases line up with TRBD2. CDR1 and CDR2 from the germline V gene are MNHEY and SMNVEV (reference sequence). CDR3 length: 17 amino acids. After removal of 5 bases from V and 7 bases from J, the junction contained 16 bases not matched to a gene. Written as DNA, the CDR3 is TGTGCCAGCAGTCCCCTGGCTAGCGGGAGGACCTTGTGGGAGCAGTACTTC. It codes for CASSPLASGRTLWEQYF.

The gene calls are TRBV7-2 and TRBJ1-1; maybe TRBD1 (5 bases). V shed 5 bases and J shed 4 bases, with 17 bases lying between them. This CDR3 contains 15 residues. Germline CDR1 reads SGHTA; CDR2 reads FQGNSA. Here the CDR3 reads CASSLTVRGATEAFF. CDR3 in DNA: TGTGCCAGCAGCCTGACAGTCAGAGGTGCCACTGAAGCTTTCTTT.

The chain carries TRBV4-1 and TRBJ2-7; D unresolved. The ends were cut back, 3 bases at V and 0 bases at J, with 15 bases in the middle. Germline CDR1 reads MGHRA; CDR2 reads YSYEKL. The CDR3 is 16 amino acids. The CDR3 DNA is TGCGCCAGCAGCCATCCCCCGGCCAGCTCCTCCTACGAGCAGTACTTC. Translating gives CASSHPPASSSYEQYF.

The rearrangement links TRBV7-8 to TRBJ2-7, with D perhaps TRBD2 (6 bases). V was cut by 4 bases and J by 7 bases, with 11 bases left in between. Germline V CDR1 and CDR2: SGHVS, FQNEAQ. The CDR3 is made up of 12 amino acids. For the CDR3, the DNA is TGTGCCAGCAGCTCGGGGACTTGGGAGCAGTACTTC. This translates into CASSSGTWEQYF.

The gene calls are TRBV5-4 and TRBJ2-7; 8 bases are shared with TRBD2. Germline V lookup: CDR1 SGHNT, CDR2 YYREEE (reference sequence). V lost 4 bases and J lost 6; bases outside the gene matches: 9. The CDR3 spans 14 residues. CDR3 coding DNA: TGTGCCAGCAGCCAAGCGGGAGTCAGCGTCGAGCAGTACTTC. This translates into CASSQAGVSVEQYF.

This clone was found once. The V gene is TRBV6-1, the J gene TRBJ2-7; D may be TRBD2 (6 bases). Trimming took off 3 bases at V and 6 bases at J, with 12 bases between the two ends. Germline loops: CDR1 MNHNS, CDR2 SASEGT. CDR3 size: 13 residues. The CDR3 nucleotides are TGTGCCAGCAGTGACGGGAGAAGTAGCGAGCAGTACTTC. Amino acid sequence: CASSDGRSSEQYF.